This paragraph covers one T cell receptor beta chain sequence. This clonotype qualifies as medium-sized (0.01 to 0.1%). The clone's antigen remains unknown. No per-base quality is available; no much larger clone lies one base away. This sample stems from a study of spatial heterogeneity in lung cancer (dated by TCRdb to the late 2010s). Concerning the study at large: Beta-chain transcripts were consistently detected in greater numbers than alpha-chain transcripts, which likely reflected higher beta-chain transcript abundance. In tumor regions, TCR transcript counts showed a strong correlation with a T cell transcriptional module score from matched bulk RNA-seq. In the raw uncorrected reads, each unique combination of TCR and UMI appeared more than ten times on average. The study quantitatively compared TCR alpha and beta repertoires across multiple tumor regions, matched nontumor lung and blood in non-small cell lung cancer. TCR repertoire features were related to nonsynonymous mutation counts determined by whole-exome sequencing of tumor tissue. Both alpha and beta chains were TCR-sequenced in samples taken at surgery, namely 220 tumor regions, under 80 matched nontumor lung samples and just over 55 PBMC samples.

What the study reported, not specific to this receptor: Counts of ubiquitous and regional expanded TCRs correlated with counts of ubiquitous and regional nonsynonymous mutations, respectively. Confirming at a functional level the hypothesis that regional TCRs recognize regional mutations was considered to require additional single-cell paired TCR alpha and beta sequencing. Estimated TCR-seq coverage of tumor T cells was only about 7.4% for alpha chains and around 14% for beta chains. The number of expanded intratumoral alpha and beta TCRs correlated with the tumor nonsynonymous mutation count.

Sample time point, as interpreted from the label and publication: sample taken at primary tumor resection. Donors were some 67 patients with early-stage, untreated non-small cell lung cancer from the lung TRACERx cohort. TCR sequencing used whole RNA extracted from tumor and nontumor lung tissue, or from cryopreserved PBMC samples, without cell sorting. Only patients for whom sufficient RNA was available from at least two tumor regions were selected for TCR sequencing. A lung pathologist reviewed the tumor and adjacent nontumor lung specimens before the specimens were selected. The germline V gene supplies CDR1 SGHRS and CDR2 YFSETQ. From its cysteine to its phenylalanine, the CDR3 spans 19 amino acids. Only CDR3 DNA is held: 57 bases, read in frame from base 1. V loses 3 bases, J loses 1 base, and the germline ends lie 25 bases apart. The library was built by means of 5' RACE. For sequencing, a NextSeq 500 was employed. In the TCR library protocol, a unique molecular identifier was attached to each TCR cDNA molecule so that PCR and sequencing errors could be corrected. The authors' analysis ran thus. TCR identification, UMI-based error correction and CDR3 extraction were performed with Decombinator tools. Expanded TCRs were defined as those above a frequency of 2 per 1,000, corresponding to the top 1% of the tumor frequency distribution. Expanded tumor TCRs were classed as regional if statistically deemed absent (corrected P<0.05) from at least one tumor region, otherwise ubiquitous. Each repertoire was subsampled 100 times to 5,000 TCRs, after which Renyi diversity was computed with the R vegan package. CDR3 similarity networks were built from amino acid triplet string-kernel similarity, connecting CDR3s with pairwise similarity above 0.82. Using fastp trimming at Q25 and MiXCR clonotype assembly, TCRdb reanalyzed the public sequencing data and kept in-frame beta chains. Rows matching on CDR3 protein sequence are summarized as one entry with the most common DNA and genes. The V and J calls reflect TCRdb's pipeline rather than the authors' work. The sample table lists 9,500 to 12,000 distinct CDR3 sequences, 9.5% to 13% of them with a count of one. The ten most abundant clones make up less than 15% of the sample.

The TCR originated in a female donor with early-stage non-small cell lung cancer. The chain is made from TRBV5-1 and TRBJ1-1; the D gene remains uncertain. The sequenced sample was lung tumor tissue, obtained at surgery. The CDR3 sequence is CASSSERPSEAAANTEAFF. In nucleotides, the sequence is TGCGCCAGCAGCTCCGAAAGACCATCGGAAGCGGCCGCGAACACTGAAGCTTTCTTT.